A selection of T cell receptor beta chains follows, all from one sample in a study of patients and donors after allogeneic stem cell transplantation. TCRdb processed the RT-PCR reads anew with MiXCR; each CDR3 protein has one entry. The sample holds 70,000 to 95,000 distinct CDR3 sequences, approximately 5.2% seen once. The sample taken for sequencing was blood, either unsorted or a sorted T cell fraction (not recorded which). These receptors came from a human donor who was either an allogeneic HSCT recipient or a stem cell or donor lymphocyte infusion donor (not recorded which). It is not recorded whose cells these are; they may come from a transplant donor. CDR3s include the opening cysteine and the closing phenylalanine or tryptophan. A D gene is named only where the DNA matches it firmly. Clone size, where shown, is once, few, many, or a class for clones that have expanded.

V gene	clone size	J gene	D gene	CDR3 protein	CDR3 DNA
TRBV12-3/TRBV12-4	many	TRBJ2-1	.	CASSLRQSYNEQFF	TGTGCCAGCAGTCTTAGACAGAGTTACAATGAGCAGTTCTTC
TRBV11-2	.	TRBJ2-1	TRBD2	CASSSISGGYNEQFF	TGTGCCAGCAGCTCCATTAGCGGGGGGTACAATGAGCAGTTCTTC
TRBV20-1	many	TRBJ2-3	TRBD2	CSARDASGGDTDTQYF	TGCAGTGCTAGAGACGCCAGCGGGGGAGACACAGATACGCAGTATTTT
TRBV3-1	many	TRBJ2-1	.	CASSQVWGGGRSNEQFF	TGTGCCAGCAGCCAGGTCTGGGGAGGAGGGAGGTCCAATGAGCAGTTCTTC
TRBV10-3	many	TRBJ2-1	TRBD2	CAISESDLAGSYNEQFF	TGTGCCATCAGTGAGTCGGACCTAGCGGGCTCCTACAATGAGCAGTTCTTC
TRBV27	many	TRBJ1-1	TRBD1	CASSLLQGKPFF	TGTGCCAGCAGCCTTCTACAGGGGAAGCCTTTCTTT
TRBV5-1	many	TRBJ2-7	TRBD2	CASSGGDGAYEQYF	TGCGCCAGCAGCGGGGGGGACGGAGCCTACGAGCAGTACTTC
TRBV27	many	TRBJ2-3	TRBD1	CASSYDRGQTDTQYF	TGTGCCAGCAGTTACGACAGGGGTCAGACAGATACGCAGTATTTT
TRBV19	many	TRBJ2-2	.	CASSLTPNTGELFF	TGTGCCAGTAGTCTGACCCCGAACACCGGGGAGCTGTTTTTT
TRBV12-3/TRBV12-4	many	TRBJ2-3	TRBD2	CASLPGAGGWDTQYF	TGTGCCAGCCTCCCAGGTGCGGGAGGTTGGGATACGCAGTATTTT
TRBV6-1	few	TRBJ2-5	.	CASNPGASETQYF	TGTGCCAGCAACCCAGGAGCTAGTGAGACCCAGTACTTC
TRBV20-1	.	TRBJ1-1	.	CSARVGNTEAFF	TGCAGTGCTAGAGTGGGGAACACTGAAGCTTTCTTT
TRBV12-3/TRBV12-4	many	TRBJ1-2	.	CASSFKLAYGYTF	TGTGCCAGCAGTTTCAAGTTGGCCTATGGCTACACCTTC